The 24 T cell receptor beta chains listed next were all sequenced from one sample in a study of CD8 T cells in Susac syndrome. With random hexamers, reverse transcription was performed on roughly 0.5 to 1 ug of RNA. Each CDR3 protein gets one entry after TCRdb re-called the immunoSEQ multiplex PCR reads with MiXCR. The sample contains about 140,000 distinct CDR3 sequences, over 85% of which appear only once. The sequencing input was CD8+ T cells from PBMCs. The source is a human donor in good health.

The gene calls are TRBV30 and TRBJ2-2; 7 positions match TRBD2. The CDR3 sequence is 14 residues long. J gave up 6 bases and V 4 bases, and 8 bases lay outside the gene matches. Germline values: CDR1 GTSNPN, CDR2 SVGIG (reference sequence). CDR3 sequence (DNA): TGTGCCTGGAATTTCATAACTAGCGCCGGGGAGCTGTTTTTT. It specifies CAWNFITSAGELFF.

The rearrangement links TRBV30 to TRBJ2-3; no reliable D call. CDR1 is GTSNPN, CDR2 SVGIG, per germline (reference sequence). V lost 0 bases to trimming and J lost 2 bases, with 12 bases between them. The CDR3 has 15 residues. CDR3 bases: TGTGCCTGGAGTGTTCGCAGCGCTTACACAGATACGCAGTATTTT. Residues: CAWSVRSAYTDTQYF.

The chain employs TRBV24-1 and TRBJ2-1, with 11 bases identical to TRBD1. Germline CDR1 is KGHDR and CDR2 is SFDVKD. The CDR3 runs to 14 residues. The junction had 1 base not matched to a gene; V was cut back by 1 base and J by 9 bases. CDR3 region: CATSDLGTGGEQFF. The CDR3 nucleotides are TGTGCCACCAGTGATTTAGGGACAGGGGGTGAGCAGTTCTTC.

CDR3 DNA: TGTGCCAGCAGCCAAGATTCTCGGACCCAGTACTTC. The encoded protein is CASSQDSRTQYF. V gene TRBV4-2 combines with J gene TRBJ2-5; D is ambiguous. The CDR3 loop spans 12 amino acids. Trimming took 0 bases from V and 7 from J, leaving 6 bases between them. CDR1 and CDR2 from the germline V gene are LGHNA and YNFKEQ.

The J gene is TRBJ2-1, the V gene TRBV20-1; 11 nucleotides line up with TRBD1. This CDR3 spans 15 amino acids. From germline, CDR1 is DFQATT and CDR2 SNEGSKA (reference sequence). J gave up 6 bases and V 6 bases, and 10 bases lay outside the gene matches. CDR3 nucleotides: TGCAGTGCAAACCACCGGGACAGGGGGTCCAATGAGCAGTTCTTC. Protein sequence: CSANHRDRGSNEQFF.

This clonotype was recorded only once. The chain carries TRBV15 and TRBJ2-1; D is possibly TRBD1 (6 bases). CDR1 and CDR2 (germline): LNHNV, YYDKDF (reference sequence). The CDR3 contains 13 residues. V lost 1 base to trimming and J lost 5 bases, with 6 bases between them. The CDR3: CATSRGDNNEQFF. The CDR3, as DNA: TGTGCCACCAGCAGAGGGGACAACAATGAGCAGTTCTTC.

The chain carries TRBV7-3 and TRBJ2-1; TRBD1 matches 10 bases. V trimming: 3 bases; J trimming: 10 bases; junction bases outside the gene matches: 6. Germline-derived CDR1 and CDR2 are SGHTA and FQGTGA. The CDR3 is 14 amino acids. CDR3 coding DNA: TGTGCCAGCAGCTTCTTTGGGACAGGGGACGAGCAGTTCTTC. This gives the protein CASSFFGTGDEQFF.

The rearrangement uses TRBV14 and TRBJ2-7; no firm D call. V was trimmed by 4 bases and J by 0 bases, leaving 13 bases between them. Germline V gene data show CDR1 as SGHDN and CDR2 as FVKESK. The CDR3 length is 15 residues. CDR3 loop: CASSPLDGYSYEQYF. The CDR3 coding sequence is TGTGCCAGCAGCCCTCTGGACGGATACTCCTACGAGCAGTACTTC.

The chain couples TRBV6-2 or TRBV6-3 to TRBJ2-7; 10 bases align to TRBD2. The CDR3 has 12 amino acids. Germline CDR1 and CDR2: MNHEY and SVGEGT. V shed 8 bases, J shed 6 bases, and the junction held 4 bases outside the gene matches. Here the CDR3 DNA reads TGTGCCAGCCTTGGGACTAGCGTCGAGCAGTACTTC. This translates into CASLGTSVEQYF.

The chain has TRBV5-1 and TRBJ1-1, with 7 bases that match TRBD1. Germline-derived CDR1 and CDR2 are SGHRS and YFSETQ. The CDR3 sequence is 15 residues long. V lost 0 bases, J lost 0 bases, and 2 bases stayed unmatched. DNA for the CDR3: TGCGCCAGCAGCTTGGTCGGACAGGTGAACACTGAAGCTTTCTTT. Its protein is CASSLVGQVNTEAFF. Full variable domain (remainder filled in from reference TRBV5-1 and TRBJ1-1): KAGVTQTPRYLIKTRGQQVTLSCSPISGHRSVSWYQQTPGQGLQFLFEYFSETQRNKGNFPGRFSGRQFSNSRSEMNVSTLELGDSALYLCASSLVGQVNTEAFFGQGTRLTVV.

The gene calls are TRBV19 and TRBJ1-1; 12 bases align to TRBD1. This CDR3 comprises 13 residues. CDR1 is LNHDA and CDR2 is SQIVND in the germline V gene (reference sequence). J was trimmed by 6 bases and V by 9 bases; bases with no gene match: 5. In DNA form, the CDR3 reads TGTGCCAGCAGGGACAGGGGGCTATCTGAAGCTTTCTTT. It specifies CASRDRGLSEAFF.

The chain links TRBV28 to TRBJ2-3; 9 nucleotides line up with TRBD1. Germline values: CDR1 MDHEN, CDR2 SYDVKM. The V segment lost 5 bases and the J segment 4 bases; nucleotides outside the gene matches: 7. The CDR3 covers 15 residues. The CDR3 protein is CASSPGQGFADTQYF. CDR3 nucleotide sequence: TGTGCCAGCAGTCCGGGACAGGGATTCGCAGATACGCAGTATTTT.

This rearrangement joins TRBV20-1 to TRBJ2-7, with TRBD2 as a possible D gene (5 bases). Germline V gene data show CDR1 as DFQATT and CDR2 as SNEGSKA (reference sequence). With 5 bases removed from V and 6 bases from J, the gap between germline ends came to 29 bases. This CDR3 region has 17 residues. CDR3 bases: TGCAGTGCTCCAATCTCTCCCGGGGTAGGGATTACCTCCGAGCAGTACTTC. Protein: CSAPISPGVGITSEQYF.

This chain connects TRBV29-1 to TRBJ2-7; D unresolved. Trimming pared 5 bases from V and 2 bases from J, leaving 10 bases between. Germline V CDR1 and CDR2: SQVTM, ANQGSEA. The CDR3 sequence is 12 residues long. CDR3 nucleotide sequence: TGCAGCGTTCTGGAAAGGACCTACGAGCAGTACTTC. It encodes CSVLERTYEQYF.

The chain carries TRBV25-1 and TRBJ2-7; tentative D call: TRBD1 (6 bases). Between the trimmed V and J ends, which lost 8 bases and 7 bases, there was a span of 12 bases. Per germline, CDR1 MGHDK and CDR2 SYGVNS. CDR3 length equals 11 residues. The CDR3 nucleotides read TGTGCCAGCCTACAGGGTGGTGAGCAGTACTTC. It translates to CASLQGGEQYF.

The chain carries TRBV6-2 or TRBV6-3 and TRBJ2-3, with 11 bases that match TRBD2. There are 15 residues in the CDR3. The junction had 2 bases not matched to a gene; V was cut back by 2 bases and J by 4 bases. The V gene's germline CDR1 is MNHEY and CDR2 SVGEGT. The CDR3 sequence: CASSYTSGSADTQYF. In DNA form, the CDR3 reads TGTGCCAGCAGTTACACTAGCGGGAGTGCAGATACGCAGTATTTT.

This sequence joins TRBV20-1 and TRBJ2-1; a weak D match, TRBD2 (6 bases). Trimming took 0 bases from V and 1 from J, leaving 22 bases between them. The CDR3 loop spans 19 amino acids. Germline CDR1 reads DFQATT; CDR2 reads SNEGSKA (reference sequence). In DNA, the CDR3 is TGCAGTGCTAGAGACCACAACCCATCGGGAGCATTGTCCTACAATGAGCAGTTCTTC. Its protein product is CSARDHNPSGALSYNEQFF.

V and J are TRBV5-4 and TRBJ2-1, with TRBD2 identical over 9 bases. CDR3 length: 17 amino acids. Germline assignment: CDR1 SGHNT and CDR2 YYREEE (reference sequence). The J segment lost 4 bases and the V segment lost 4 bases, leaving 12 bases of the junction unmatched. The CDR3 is CASSPRLTSGPYNEQFF. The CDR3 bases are TGTGCCAGCAGCCCCAGGTTAACTAGCGGGCCATACAATGAGCAGTTCTTC. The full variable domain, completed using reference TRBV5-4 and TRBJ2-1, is ETGVTQSPTHLIKTRGQQVTLRCSSQSGHNTVSWYQQALGQGPQFIFQYYREEENGRGNFPPRFSGLQFPNYSSELNVNALELDDSALYLCASSPRLTSGPYNEQFFGPGTRLTVL.

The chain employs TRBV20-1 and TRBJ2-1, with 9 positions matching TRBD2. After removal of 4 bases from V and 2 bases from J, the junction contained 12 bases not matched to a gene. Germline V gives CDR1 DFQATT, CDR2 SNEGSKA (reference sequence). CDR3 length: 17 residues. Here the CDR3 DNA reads TGCAGTGCTACTGTCCCGGGACTAGCCAAAGCCTACAATGAGCAGTTCTTC. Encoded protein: CSATVPGLAKAYNEQFF.

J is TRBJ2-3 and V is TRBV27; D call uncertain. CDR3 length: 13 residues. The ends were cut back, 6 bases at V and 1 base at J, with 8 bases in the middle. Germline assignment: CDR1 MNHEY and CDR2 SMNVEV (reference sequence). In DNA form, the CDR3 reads TGTGCCAGCAGGGGGATGCGCACAGATACGCAGTATTTT. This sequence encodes CASRGMRTDTQYF.

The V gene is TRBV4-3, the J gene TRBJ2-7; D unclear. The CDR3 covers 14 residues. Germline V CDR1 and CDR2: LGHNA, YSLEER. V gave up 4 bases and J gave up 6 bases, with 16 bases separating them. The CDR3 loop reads CASSPLLATPEQYF. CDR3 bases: TGCGCCAGCAGCCCCCTTTTGGCTACCCCCGAGCAGTACTTC.

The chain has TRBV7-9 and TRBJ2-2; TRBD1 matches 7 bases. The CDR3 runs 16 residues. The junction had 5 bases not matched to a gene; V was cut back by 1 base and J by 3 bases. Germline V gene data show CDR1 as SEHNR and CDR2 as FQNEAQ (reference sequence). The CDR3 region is CASSLVQGGHTGELFF. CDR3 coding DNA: TGTGCCAGCAGCTTAGTCCAAGGGGGCCACACCGGGGAGCTGTTTTTT.

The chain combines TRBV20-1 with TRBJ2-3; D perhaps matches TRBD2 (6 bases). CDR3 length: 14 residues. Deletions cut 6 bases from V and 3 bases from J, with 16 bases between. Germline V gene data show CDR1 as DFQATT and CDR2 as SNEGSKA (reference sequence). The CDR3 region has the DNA TGCAGTGCAAACCCGGGAGTGAGGACAGATACGCAGTATTTT. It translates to CSANPGVRTDTQYF.

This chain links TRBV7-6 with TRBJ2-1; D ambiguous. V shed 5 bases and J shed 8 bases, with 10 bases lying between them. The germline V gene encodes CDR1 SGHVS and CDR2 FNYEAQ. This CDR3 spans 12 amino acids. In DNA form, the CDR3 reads TGTGCCAGCAGCCTTCTAGACGATGAGCAGTTCTTC. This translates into CASSLLDDEQFF.